This is a list of T cell receptor beta chains from one sample in a study of blood T cell repertoires in COVID-19. Assay used: immunoSEQ multiplex PCR; TCRdb lists only in-frame clones, some missing. The repertoire includes roughly 64,000 clones, just over 85% of them detected once, and approximately 3% sits in the top ten. The sample comprised peripheral blood. All receptors derive from a man aged 45-65 years with active COVID-19. Each CDR3 is given with its conserved first and last residue. The D gene is left open where the match is weak. Only some rows state a clone size, as once, few, many or a class for expanded clones.

clone_size: NA
j_call: TRBJ2-7
d_call: NA
v_call: TRBV5-1
cdr3_aa: CASSLKISSIYEQYF
cdr3_nt: TGCGCCAGCAGCTTGAAGATTAGCTCAATCTACGAGCAGTACTTC

clone_size: NA
j_call: TRBJ1-2
d_call: NA
v_call: TRBV18
cdr3_aa: CASSLNTEDGYTF
cdr3_nt: TGTGCCAGCTCACTAAACACGGAGGATGGCTACACCTTC

clone_size: NA
j_call: TRBJ2-7
d_call: TRBD1
v_call: TRBV6-5
cdr3_aa: CASSLQGALSYEQYF
cdr3_nt: TGTGCCAGCAGTTTACAGGGGGCCCTCTCCTACGAGCAGTACTTC

clone_size: NA
j_call: TRBJ2-7
d_call: TRBD1
v_call: TRBV7-2
cdr3_aa: CASRTQGGTSYEQYF
cdr3_nt: TGTGCCAGCAGGACACAGGGGGGAACCTCCTACGAGCAGTACTTC

clone_size: NA
j_call: TRBJ1-1
d_call: NA
v_call: TRBV7-9
cdr3_aa: CASSLGLTENTEAFF
cdr3_nt: TGTGCCAGCAGCCTCGGTTTGACAGAAAACACTGAAGCTTTCTTT

clone_size: NA
j_call: TRBJ2-1
d_call: TRBD1
v_call: TRBV9
cdr3_aa: CASSALDRALGNEQFF
cdr3_nt: TGTGCCAGCAGCGCGCTAGACAGGGCATTGGGCAATGAGCAGTTCTTC

clone_size: NA
j_call: TRBJ1-1
d_call: NA
v_call: TRBV21-1
cdr3_aa: CAGRDRANTEAFF
cdr3_nt: TGTGCCGGAAGGGACAGGGCGAACACTGAAGCTTTCTTT

clone_size: NA
j_call: TRBJ1-1
d_call: TRBD1
v_call: TRBV28
cdr3_aa: CASSLQTGADTEAFF
cdr3_nt: TGTGCCAGCAGTCTCCAGACAGGGGCGGACACTGAAGCTTTCTTT

clone_size: NA
j_call: TRBJ2-3
d_call: NA
v_call: TRBV19
cdr3_aa: CASSIRGQSNTDTQYF
cdr3_nt: TGTGCCAGTAGTATAAGAGGTCAATCGAACACAGATACGCAGTATTTT

clone_size: NA
j_call: TRBJ2-1
d_call: TRBD2
v_call: TRBV18
cdr3_aa: CASSPRRLAGGLDEQFF
cdr3_nt: TGTGCCAGCTCACCACGGAGGCTAGCGGGGGGGCTGGATGAGCAGTTCTTC

clone_size: NA
j_call: TRBJ2-3
d_call: NA
v_call: TRBV4-1
cdr3_aa: CASSRTASSPAQYF
cdr3_nt: TGCGCCAGCAGCCGCACGGCTTCTAGCCCTGCGCAGTATTTT

clone_size: NA
j_call: TRBJ1-6
d_call: NA
v_call: TRBV6-2/TRBV6-3
cdr3_aa: CASSVPGARGSPLHF
cdr3_nt: TGTGCCAGCAGTGTACCAGGGGCACGGGGTTCACCCCTCCACTTT

clone_size: few
j_call: TRBJ1-1
d_call: NA
v_call: TRBV19
cdr3_aa: CASRNRLRNTEAFF
cdr3_nt: TGTGCCAGTAGAAACAGGTTACGAAACACTGAAGCTTTCTTT

clone_size: NA
j_call: TRBJ1-6
d_call: TRBD1
v_call: TRBV27
cdr3_aa: CASSSPGQPNSPLHF
cdr3_nt: TGTGCCAGCAGTTCCCCGGGACAGCCAAATTCACCCCTCCACTTT

clone_size: NA
j_call: TRBJ2-3
d_call: NA
v_call: TRBV5-5
cdr3_aa: CASSPTQGQDTQYF
cdr3_nt: TGTGCCAGCAGCCCCACACAGGGTCAAGATACGCAGTATTTT

clone_size: once
j_call: TRBJ2-2
d_call: NA
v_call: TRBV5-1
cdr3_aa: CASSLFLGARTNTGELFF
cdr3_nt: TGCGCCAGCAGCTTGTTTCTGGGGGCCCGAACAAACACCGGGGAGCTGTTTTTT

clone_size: NA
j_call: TRBJ2-1
d_call: TRBD2
v_call: TRBV27
cdr3_aa: CASSLSRTSGRALNEQFF
cdr3_nt: TGTGCCAGCAGTTTATCCCGGACTAGCGGGAGGGCCCTCAATGAGCAGTTCTTC

clone_size: once
j_call: TRBJ1-5
d_call: TRBD1
v_call: TRBV6-5
cdr3_aa: CASSPGTGVLPQHF
cdr3_nt: TGTGCCAGCAGCCCCGGGACAGGGGTTCTACCCCAGCATTTT

clone_size: NA
j_call: TRBJ2-7
d_call: NA
v_call: TRBV5-1
cdr3_aa: CASSLVAGKDYEQYF
cdr3_nt: TGCGCCAGCAGCTTGGTGGCAGGTAAAGACTACGAGCAGTACTTC

clone_size: NA
j_call: TRBJ1-1
d_call: TRBD1
v_call: TRBV5-1
cdr3_aa: CASSYTTGMAEAFF
cdr3_nt: TGCGCCAGCAGCTACACGACAGGGATGGCTGAAGCTTTCTTT

clone_size: once
j_call: TRBJ2-1
d_call: NA
v_call: TRBV24-1
cdr3_aa: CATSVGGSEYNEQFF
cdr3_nt: TGTGCCACCAGTGTCGGGGGAAGTGAGTACAATGAGCAGTTCTTC

clone_size: NA
j_call: TRBJ2-1
d_call: TRBD2
v_call: TRBV5-1
cdr3_aa: CASRSSGVLYNEQFF
cdr3_nt: TGCGCCAGCAGATCTAGCGGTGTTCTCTACAATGAGCAGTTCTTC

clone_size: few
j_call: TRBJ2-7
d_call: NA
v_call: TRBV10-3
cdr3_aa: CAIKSQGLNEQYF
cdr3_nt: TGTGCCATCAAATCGCAGGGGCTGAACGAGCAGTACTTC

clone_size: NA
j_call: TRBJ1-1
d_call: NA
v_call: TRBV5-1
cdr3_aa: CASSPNAGAYTEAFF
cdr3_nt: TGCGCCAGCAGCCCAAATGCGGGGGCCTACACTGAAGCTTTCTTT

clone_size: NA
j_call: TRBJ2-1
d_call: TRBD2
v_call: TRBV7-3
cdr3_aa: CASSQTGGPSNEQFF
cdr3_nt: TGTGCCAGCAGCCAGACGGGGGGGCCCTCCAATGAGCAGTTCTTC

clone_size: once
j_call: TRBJ2-5
d_call: TRBD2
v_call: TRBV19
cdr3_aa: CASSSAGGGQETQYF
cdr3_nt: TGTGCCAGTAGTTCCGCTGGGGGGGGCCAAGAGACCCAGTACTTC

clone_size: NA
j_call: TRBJ2-7
d_call: TRBD1
v_call: TRBV18
cdr3_aa: CATRRGTGAYEQYF
cdr3_nt: TGTGCCACCCGTAGGGGGACAGGGGCCTACGAGCAGTACTTC

clone_size: NA
j_call: TRBJ1-4
d_call: NA
v_call: TRBV6-2/TRBV6-3
cdr3_aa: CASSSDSARWKLFF
cdr3_nt: TGTGCCAGCAGTTCCGACAGTGCCCGGTGGAAACTGTTTTTT

clone_size: once
j_call: TRBJ1-6
d_call: TRBD1
v_call: TRBV4-1
cdr3_aa: CASSHWTGGRFYNSPLHF
cdr3_nt: TGCGCCAGCAGCCACTGGACAGGGGGAAGGTTCTATAATTCACCCCTCCACTTT

clone_size: NA
j_call: TRBJ1-2
d_call: TRBD1
v_call: TRBV29-1
cdr3_aa: CSAGGQSYGYTF
cdr3_nt: TGCAGCGCCGGGGGACAGAGCTATGGCTACACCTTC

clone_size: NA
j_call: TRBJ1-6
d_call: NA
v_call: TRBV21-1
cdr3_aa: CASSRSAAGAWSSYNSPLHF
cdr3_nt: TGTGCCAGCAGTAGGTCCGCCGCAGGGGCGTGGAGCTCCTATAATTCACCCCTCCACTTT

clone_size: NA
j_call: TRBJ2-1
d_call: NA
v_call: TRBV7-3
cdr3_aa: CASSVSNEQFF
cdr3_nt: TGTGCCAGCAGCGTTAGCAATGAGCAGTTCTTC

clone_size: NA
j_call: TRBJ2-5
d_call: TRBD1
v_call: TRBV3-1/TRBV3-2
cdr3_aa: CASSQAGTGQETQYF
cdr3_nt: TGTGCCAGCAGCCAGGCCGGGACAGGGCAAGAGACCCAGTACTTC

clone_size: NA
j_call: TRBJ2-5
d_call: TRBD2
v_call: TRBV5-6
cdr3_aa: CASSSSLGEGETQYF
cdr3_nt: TGTGCCAGCAGCTCATCGCTCGGGGAGGGGGAGACCCAGTACTTC

clone_size: once
j_call: TRBJ1-4
d_call: NA
v_call: TRBV29-1
cdr3_aa: CSAGGVNEKLFF
cdr3_nt: TGCAGCGCTGGGGGGGTTAATGAAAAACTGTTTTTT